These T cell receptor beta chains were read from a single sample in a study of cytomegalovirus exposure and HLA in healthy donors. Here immunoSEQ multiplex PCR was the method, and the copy in TCRdb shows in-frame clones only, minus some. Altogether around 130,000 clones are present, about 76% being singletons, with the ten largest covering approximately 6.3%. The sample was PBMCs. These receptors were collected from a man between 40 and 49 years old in good health and CMV-seropositive. Both conserved end residues are part of each CDR3. Each record gives: CDR3 protein, CDR3 DNA, clone size, J gene, V gene, D gene. The D gene is left open where the match is weak. Size is omitted from some rows. Given values are once, few, many or a class for expanded clones.

cdr3_aa: CASAGTGYQPQHF
cdr3_nt: TGTGCCAGCGCCGGGACAGGGTATCAGCCCCAGCATTTT
clone_size: NA
j_call: TRBJ1-5
v_call: TRBV2
d_call: TRBD1

cdr3_aa: CASSILTGELFF
cdr3_nt: TGTGCCAGTAGTATACTGACCGGGGAGCTGTTTTTT
clone_size: NA
j_call: TRBJ2-2
v_call: TRBV19
d_call: NA

cdr3_aa: CASSLVGTALTWGNEQFF
cdr3_nt: TGTGCCAGCAGCTTAGTAGGGACTGCCCTGACGTGGGGCAATGAGCAGTTCTTC
clone_size: NA
j_call: TRBJ2-1
v_call: TRBV7-6
d_call: NA

cdr3_aa: CASSKDGRHQKWNTEAFF
cdr3_nt: TGTGCCAGCAGCAAAGATGGTCGACACCAGAAGTGGAACACTGAAGCTTTCTTT
clone_size: NA
j_call: TRBJ1-1
v_call: TRBV21-1
d_call: NA

cdr3_aa: CASSLLTSGATEQFF
cdr3_nt: TGTGCCAGCAGCTTGCTAACTAGCGGGGCCACGGAGCAGTTCTTC
clone_size: NA
j_call: TRBJ2-1
v_call: TRBV5-4
d_call: TRBD2

cdr3_aa: CASRLSEISYEQYF
cdr3_nt: TGTGCCAGCAGACTATCCGAGATCTCCTACGAGCAGTACTTC
clone_size: NA
j_call: TRBJ2-7
v_call: TRBV27
d_call: NA

cdr3_aa: CSVGQGVNTEAFF
cdr3_nt: TGCAGCGTAGGACAGGGGGTGAACACTGAAGCTTTCTTT
clone_size: NA
j_call: TRBJ1-1
v_call: TRBV29-1
d_call: TRBD1

cdr3_aa: CASSPQGADTEAFF
cdr3_nt: TGTGCCAGCTCCCCACAGGGGGCGGACACTGAAGCTTTCTTT
clone_size: NA
j_call: TRBJ1-1
v_call: TRBV18
d_call: TRBD1

cdr3_aa: CASSVLGGQGRGTEAFF
cdr3_nt: TGTGCCAGCAGTGTTTTGGGTGGACAGGGGAGAGGCACTGAAGCTTTCTTT
clone_size: few
j_call: TRBJ1-1
v_call: TRBV2
d_call: TRBD1

cdr3_aa: CASSESWSYGYTF
cdr3_nt: TGTGCCAGCAGTGAATCATGGAGCTATGGCTACACCTTC
clone_size: NA
j_call: TRBJ1-2
v_call: TRBV25-1
d_call: NA

cdr3_aa: CASSRGSPDTQYF
cdr3_nt: TGTGCCAGCAGCAGGGGAAGTCCAGATACGCAGTATTTT
clone_size: NA
j_call: TRBJ2-3
v_call: TRBV11-2
d_call: NA

cdr3_aa: CASSYGGGGSYEQYF
cdr3_nt: TGTGCCAGCAGTTACGGCGGGGGAGGCTCCTACGAGCAGTACTTC
clone_size: NA
j_call: TRBJ2-7
v_call: TRBV6-5
d_call: TRBD2

cdr3_aa: CASSSPSGNTIYF
cdr3_nt: TGTGCCAGCAGCTCCCCGTCTGGAAACACCATATATTTT
clone_size: NA
j_call: TRBJ1-3
v_call: TRBV7-2
d_call: NA

cdr3_aa: CASGGTGGVYGYTF
cdr3_nt: TGTGCCAGCGGGGGGACAGGGGGTGTCTATGGCTACACCTTC
clone_size: NA
j_call: TRBJ1-2
v_call: TRBV6-5
d_call: TRBD1

cdr3_aa: CASTPVEGRTYNSPLHF
cdr3_nt: TGTGCCAGCACCCCAGTGGAGGGAAGGACCTATAATTCACCCCTCCACTTT
clone_size: NA
j_call: TRBJ1-6
v_call: TRBV27
d_call: NA

cdr3_aa: CASSLWSGPWETQYF
cdr3_nt: TGTGCCAGCAGCTTGTGGTCAGGGCCTTGGGAGACCCAGTACTTC
clone_size: NA
j_call: TRBJ2-5
v_call: TRBV5-6
d_call: NA

cdr3_aa: CASSEISGGNQPQHF
cdr3_nt: TGTGCCAGCAGTGAGATTTCAGGGGGCAATCAGCCCCAGCATTTT
clone_size: NA
j_call: TRBJ1-5
v_call: TRBV6-1
d_call: NA

cdr3_aa: CASSEERSFEQFF
cdr3_nt: TGTGCCAGCAGTGAAGAGAGGAGCTTTGAGCAGTTCTTC
clone_size: NA
j_call: TRBJ2-1
v_call: TRBV6-1
d_call: NA

cdr3_aa: CASSTGPLAYEQYF
cdr3_nt: TGTGCCAGCAGTACAGGGCCGTTGGCCTACGAGCAGTACTTC
clone_size: NA
j_call: TRBJ2-7
v_call: TRBV27
d_call: NA

cdr3_aa: CASSTRSNEAFF
cdr3_nt: TGTGCCAGCAGTACCAGAAGTAACGAAGCTTTCTTT
clone_size: NA
j_call: TRBJ1-1
v_call: TRBV27
d_call: NA

cdr3_aa: CASSPEPGQGPQPQHF
cdr3_nt: TGTGCCAGCAGCCCGGAGCCGGGACAGGGGCCTCAGCCCCAGCATTTT
clone_size: NA
j_call: TRBJ1-5
v_call: TRBV7-9
d_call: TRBD1

cdr3_aa: CASSWAGSSPLHF
cdr3_nt: TGTGCCAGCAGTTGGGCAGGGTCCTCACCCCTCCACTTT
clone_size: NA
j_call: TRBJ1-6
v_call: TRBV27
d_call: NA

cdr3_aa: CASSRPGTGNTEAFF
cdr3_nt: TGTGCCAGCAGCCGTCCCGGGACAGGGAACACTGAAGCTTTCTTT
clone_size: NA
j_call: TRBJ1-1
v_call: TRBV11-2
d_call: TRBD1

cdr3_aa: CASRPQREQTGETQYF
cdr3_nt: TGTGCCAGCAGACCCCAGCGGGAGCAGACTGGGGAGACCCAGTACTTC
clone_size: NA
j_call: TRBJ2-5
v_call: TRBV7-9
d_call: TRBD2

cdr3_aa: CASSADRSSGNTIYF
cdr3_nt: TGTGCCAGCAGTGCCGACAGGAGCTCTGGAAACACCATATATTTT
clone_size: NA
j_call: TRBJ1-3
v_call: TRBV6-1
d_call: NA

cdr3_aa: CASSLGTGGIEQFF
cdr3_nt: TGTGCCAGCAGCTTGGGGACAGGGGGCATTGAGCAGTTCTTC
clone_size: NA
j_call: TRBJ2-1
v_call: TRBV5-6
d_call: TRBD1

cdr3_aa: CASSLPSSYKQYF
cdr3_nt: TGTGCCAGCAGCCTACCCTCTAGTTACAAGCAGTACTTC
clone_size: NA
j_call: TRBJ2-7
v_call: TRBV5-6
d_call: NA